Listed below are T cell receptor beta chains from one sample, sequenced in a study of T cell responses to AZD1222 COVID-19 vaccine. Here immunoSEQ multiplex PCR was the method, and the copy in TCRdb shows in-frame clones only, minus some. Counted here are under 200,000 clones, 85% to 95% occurring once; the ten biggest clones make up 9.2%. The material sequenced was peripheral blood, taken on day 0 of AZD1222 vaccination. Source of these receptors: an adult in good health. CDR3s include the opening cysteine and the closing phenylalanine or tryptophan. The D gene is left open where the match is weak.

>TRBV27|TRBD1|TRBJ1-5
CASSLSTGGNQPQHF
>TRBV9|.|TRBJ1-4
CASSAGTGNNEKLFF
>TRBV24-1|TRBD1|TRBJ1-4
CATSATTRDRDEKLFF
>TRBV6-5|.|TRBJ2-7
CASSYTRGVHEQYF
>TRBV27|TRBD2|TRBJ2-7
CASSSSGWLYEQYF
>TRBV6-2/TRBV6-3|.|TRBJ2-2
CASSYIENTGELFF
>TRBV10-1|.|TRBJ1-1
CASSDRRGAGTEAFF
>TRBV12-3/TRBV12-4|.|TRBJ1-1
CASSGDYGSEAFF
>TRBV2|.|TRBJ1-1
CASIPLGGPYTEAFF
>TRBV6-1|.|TRBJ1-5
CASSHYSNQPQHF
>TRBV9|.|TRBJ2-1
CASSVSLASNEQFF
>TRBV3-1/TRBV3-2|TRBD2|TRBJ2-1
CASSQASGSQQFF
>TRBV5-1|.|TRBJ2-2
CASSLSLATRGELFF
>TRBV6-5|.|TRBJ2-2
CASSYFPGELFF
>TRBV3-1/TRBV3-2|TRBD2|TRBJ2-7
CASSRTSVSYEQYF
>TRBV25-1|.|TRBJ2-2
CASTPTGTGELFF
>TRBV2|.|TRBJ2-5
CASQIEETQYF
>TRBV6-5|.|TRBJ2-1
CASSSFRAGSINEQFF
>TRBV14|.|TRBJ2-7
CASNTGFGSYEQYF
>TRBV18|.|TRBJ2-5
CASSPQETQYF
>TRBV24-1|.|TRBJ1-2
CATSDPTGPSGYTF
>TRBV6-4|TRBD1|TRBJ1-2
CASSDYPGQVWGGYTF
>TRBV7-8|.|TRBJ2-6
CASSLVRIMGSGANVLTF
>TRBV5-1|TRBD1|TRBJ1-3
CASSLRDRSSGNTIYF
>TRBV28|.|TRBJ1-1
CASSPDIVNTEAFF
>TRBV4-1|.|TRBJ2-7
CASSQDSAGSSYEQYF
>TRBV2|.|TRBJ2-2
CASKGPSGNTGELFF
>TRBV13|TRBD2|TRBJ2-7
CASSFGLAGGEQYF
>TRBV7-2|TRBD1|TRBJ2-7
CASSLGDRTYEQYF
>TRBV12-1|.|TRBJ2-7
CASSPQPAGSYEQYF
>TRBV6-1|.|TRBJ2-7
CASSETGPVGRRYEQYF
>TRBV30|TRBD2|TRBJ2-1
CAWKGAGGHNEQFF
>TRBV5-4|TRBD1|TRBJ1-1
CASRDIRGTEAFF
>TRBV9|.|TRBJ2-1
CASSAPLLSSYNEQFF
>TRBV27|TRBD2|TRBJ2-2
CASSLSAWREDWTGELFF
>TRBV10-3|.|TRBJ1-5
CASTNAGNQPQHF
>TRBV24-1|TRBD2|TRBJ2-2
CATSEQTSGRARELFF
>TRBV7-9|.|TRBJ2-1
CASSLVRDEQFF
>TRBV5-1|TRBD1|TRBJ2-5
CASSLAATGPGQETQYF
>TRBV3-1/TRBV3-2|.|TRBJ1-2
CASSPGRLLDGYTF